Below, 8 T cell receptor beta chains from the same sample are listed, as sequenced in a study of human T cells and chemical hapten exposure. Time point in this sample: pre-sensitization, week 0. The treatment is: therapeutic diphenylcyclopropenone sensitization with weekly scalp DPC. TCRdb ran MiXCR on the RACE reads and lists one entry per CDR3 protein. In the table there are about 53,000 distinct CDR3 sequences, more than 7.5% of which are singletons. The sample consisted of whole blood, taken in connection with sensitization to the hapten diphenylcyclopropenone (DPC). These TCRs come from a middle-aged man with alopecia areata. Some clones in this sample may be carry-over from other donors' samples.

Ten or more counts support this clonotype. J is TRBJ2-7 and V is TRBV27, with TRBD1 identical over 8 bases. Germline V gene sequence: CDR1 MNHEY, CDR2 SMNVEV (reference sequence). The V gene end was trimmed by 6 bases and the J gene end by 3 bases; junction bases not matched to a gene: 4. The CDR3 is 13 amino acids. CDR3 coding DNA: TGTGCCAGCAGCCGGACAGGGAGCTACGAGCAGTACTTC. Protein sequence: CASSRTGSYEQYF.

This clonotype was counted at least ten times. This chain links TRBV12-3 or TRBV12-4 with TRBJ2-3, with a possible D match to TRBD2 (5 bases). The V and J ends lost 3 bases and 1 base respectively, with 8 bases between them. The CDR3 runs to 14 residues. CDR3 region: CASSFTRGTDTQYF. CDR3 sequence (DNA): TGTGCCAGCAGTTTCACTAGAGGCACAGATACGCAGTATTTT.

This clonotype was recorded at least ten times. The CDR3: CASSQRTSGRGYSEQYF. The DNA for the CDR3 is TGTGCCAGCAGCCAACGGACTAGCGGGAGGGGCTACTCCGAGCAGTACTTC. The J gene is TRBJ2-7, the V gene TRBV13; 15 positions agree with TRBD2. The trim removed 5 bases at V and 6 bases at J, leaving 11 bases unmatched. Germline loops: CDR1 PRHDT, CDR2 FYEKMQ (reference sequence). The length of the CDR3 is 17 residues.

This clonotype was seen at least ten times. This chain links TRBV12-3 or TRBV12-4 with TRBJ2-1; D is ambiguous. Trimming stripped 2 bases from V and 6 bases from J, with 5 bases between. The CDR3 loop spans 12 amino acids. This chain's CDR3 is CASSLQGNEQFF. CDR3 sequence (DNA): TGTGCCAGCAGTTTACAAGGCAATGAGCAGTTCTTC.

The chain combines TRBV7-9 with TRBJ2-2, with TRBD2 matching over 7 bases. With 4 bases clipped from V and 5 bases from J, the junction kept 7 bases outside the gene matches. The CDR3 has 15 residues. Germline values: CDR1 SEHNR, CDR2 FQNEAQ (reference sequence). The CDR3 nucleotides read TGTGCCAGCAGCTCTGCGGGAGTGGCTACCGGGGAGCTGTTTTTT. Encoded protein: CASSSAGVATGELFF.

The gene calls are TRBV4-1 and TRBJ2-3; 10 nucleotides agree with TRBD2. The length of the CDR3 is 16 residues. V lost 1 base, J lost 5 bases, and 6 bases stayed unmatched. Germline V gene lookup returns CDR1 MGHRA and CDR2 YSYEKL. CDR3 coding DNA: TGCGCCAGCAGCCAAGCCCCTAGCGGGGGAAGAGATACGCAGTATTTT. This codes for CASSQAPSGGRDTQYF.

The chain is built from TRBV19 and TRBJ2-7, with 8 bases matching TRBD1. Losses at the gene ends were 3 bases for V and 6 bases for J; bases not matched to a gene: 10. Germline V gene sequence: CDR1 LNHDA, CDR2 SQIVND (reference sequence). The CDR3 loop spans 15 amino acids. Here the CDR3 reads CASSIGQGYRAEQYF. CDR3 nucleotide sequence: TGTGCCAGTAGTATTGGACAGGGTTACCGAGCCGAGCAGTACTTC.

This clonotype came up a few times. The chain joins TRBV7-9 to TRBJ2-1; possible D gene TRBD1, 5 bases. The germline gives CDR1 SEHNR, CDR2 FQNEAQ (reference sequence). Trimming left V 1 base short and J 3 bases short, with 13 bases between. The CDR3 is 16 amino acids. Here the CDR3 reads CASSLGTAGYYNEQFF. The CDR3 DNA reads as TGTGCCAGCAGCTTAGGAACGGCAGGGTACTACAATGAGCAGTTCTTC.